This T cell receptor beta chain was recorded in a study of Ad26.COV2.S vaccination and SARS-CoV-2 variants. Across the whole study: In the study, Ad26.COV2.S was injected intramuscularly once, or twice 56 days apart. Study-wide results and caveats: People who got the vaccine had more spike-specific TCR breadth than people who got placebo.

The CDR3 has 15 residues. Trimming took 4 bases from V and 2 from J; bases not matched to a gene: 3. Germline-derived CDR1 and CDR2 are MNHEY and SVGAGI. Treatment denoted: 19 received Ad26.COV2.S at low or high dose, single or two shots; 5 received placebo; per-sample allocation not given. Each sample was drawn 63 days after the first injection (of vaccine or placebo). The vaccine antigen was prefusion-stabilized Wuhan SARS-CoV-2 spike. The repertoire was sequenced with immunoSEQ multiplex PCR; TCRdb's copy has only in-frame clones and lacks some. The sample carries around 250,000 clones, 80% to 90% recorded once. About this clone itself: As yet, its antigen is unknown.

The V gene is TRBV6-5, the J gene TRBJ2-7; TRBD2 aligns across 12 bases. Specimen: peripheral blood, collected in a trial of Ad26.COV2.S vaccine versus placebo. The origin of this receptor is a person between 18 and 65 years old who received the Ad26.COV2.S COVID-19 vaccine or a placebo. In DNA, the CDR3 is TGTGCCAGCAGTTCGAGACTAGCGGGGGCCTACGAGCAGTACTTC. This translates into CASSSRLAGAYEQYF.